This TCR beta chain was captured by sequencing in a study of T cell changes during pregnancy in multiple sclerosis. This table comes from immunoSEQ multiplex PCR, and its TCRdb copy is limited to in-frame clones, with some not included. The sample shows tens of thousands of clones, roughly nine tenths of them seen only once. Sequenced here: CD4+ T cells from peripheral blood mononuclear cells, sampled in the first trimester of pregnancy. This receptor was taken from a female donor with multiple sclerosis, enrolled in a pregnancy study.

The DNA for the CDR3 is TGTGCCAGCAGGATCGGTTCTACTGAAGCTTTCTTT. This encodes CASRIGSTEAFF. The chain links TRBV6-5 to TRBJ1-1, with no clear D. V lost 6 bases and J lost 5, with 10 bases in between. This CDR3 spans 12 amino acids. The germline V gene has CDR1 MNHEY and CDR2 SVGAGI.